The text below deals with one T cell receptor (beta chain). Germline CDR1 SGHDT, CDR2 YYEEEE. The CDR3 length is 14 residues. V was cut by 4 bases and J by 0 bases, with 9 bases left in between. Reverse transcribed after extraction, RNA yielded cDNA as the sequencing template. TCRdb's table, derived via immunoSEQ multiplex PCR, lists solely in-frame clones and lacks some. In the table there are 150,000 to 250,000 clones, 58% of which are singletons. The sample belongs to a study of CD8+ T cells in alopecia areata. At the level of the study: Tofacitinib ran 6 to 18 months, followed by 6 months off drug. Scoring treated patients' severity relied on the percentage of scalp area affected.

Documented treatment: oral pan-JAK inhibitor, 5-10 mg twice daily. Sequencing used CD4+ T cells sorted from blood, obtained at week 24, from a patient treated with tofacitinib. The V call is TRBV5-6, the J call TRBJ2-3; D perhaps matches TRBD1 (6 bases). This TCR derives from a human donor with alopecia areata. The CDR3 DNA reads TGTGCCAGCAGCGGACAGCCAAGCACAGATACGCAGTATTTT. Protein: CASSGQPSTDTQYF. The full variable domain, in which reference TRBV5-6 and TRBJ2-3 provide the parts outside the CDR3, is DAGVTQSPTHLIKTRGQQVTLRCSPKSGHDTVSWYQQALGQGPQFIFQYYEEEERQRGNFPDRFSGHQFPNYSSELNVNALLLGDSALYLCASSGQPSTDTQYFGPGTRLTVL.